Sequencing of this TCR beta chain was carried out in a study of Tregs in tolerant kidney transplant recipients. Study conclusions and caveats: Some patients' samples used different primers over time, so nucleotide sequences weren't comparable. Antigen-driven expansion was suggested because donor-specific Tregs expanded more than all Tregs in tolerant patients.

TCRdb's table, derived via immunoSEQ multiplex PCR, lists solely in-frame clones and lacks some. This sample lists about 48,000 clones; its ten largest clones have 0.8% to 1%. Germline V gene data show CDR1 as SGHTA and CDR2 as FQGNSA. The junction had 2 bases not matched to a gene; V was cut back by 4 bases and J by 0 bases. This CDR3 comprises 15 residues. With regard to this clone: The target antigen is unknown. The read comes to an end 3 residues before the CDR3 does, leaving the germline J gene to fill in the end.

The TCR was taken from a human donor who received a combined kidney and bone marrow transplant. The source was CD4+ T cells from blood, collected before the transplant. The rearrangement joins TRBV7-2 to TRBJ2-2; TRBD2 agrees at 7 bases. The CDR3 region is CASSSTSTNTGELFF. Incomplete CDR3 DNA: TGTGCCAGCAGCTCGACTAGCACGAACACCGGGGAG.